These 17 T cell receptor beta chains were sequenced from one sample in a study of blood T cell repertoires in COVID-19. Using immunoSEQ multiplex PCR, the repertoire was profiled, and TCRdb retains in-frame clones only, with some absent. The sample records about 120,000 clones, less than 90% being singletons. The material sequenced was PBMCs or T cells enriched from blood (not recorded which). The receptors stem from a woman between 25 and 40 years old who had recovered from COVID-19.

V usage is TRBV7-3 and J usage is TRBJ2-3, with 7 bases identical to TRBD1. Trimming removed 2 bases from V and 1 base from J; junction bases left unmatched: 0. Germline V lookup: CDR1 SGHTA, CDR2 FQGTGA. The CDR3 is 14 residues long. CDR3 region: CASSLDRGTDTQYF. The CDR3 coding sequence is TGTGCCAGCAGCTTAGACAGGGGCACAGATACGCAGTATTTT.

This chain connects TRBV6-2 or TRBV6-3 to TRBJ2-7, with 8 bases matching TRBD1. Trimming took 4 bases from V and 1 from J; bases not matched to a gene: 3. Germline loops: CDR1 MNHEY, CDR2 SVGEGT. The CDR3 length is 14 residues. DNA for the CDR3: TGTGCCAGCAGTTTTGGGACAGGATCCTACGAGCAGTACTTC. Encoded protein: CASSFGTGSYEQYF.

V gene TRBV28 combines with J gene TRBJ2-7, with 7 nucleotides matching TRBD1. The CDR3 is 13 amino acids. V shed 7 bases and J 3 bases; nucleotides not matched to a gene: 6. In germline, CDR1 is MDHEN, CDR2 SYDVKM. CDR3 loop: CASKRTGNYEQYF. The CDR3 DNA sequence: TGTGCCAGCAAACGGACAGGCAACTACGAGCAGTACTTC.

This clone was counted ten times or more. V usage is TRBV7-9 and J usage is TRBJ2-5, with TRBD2 as a possible D gene (5 bases). Trimming shortened V by 1 base and J by 3 bases, and 12 bases separated the two germline ends. This CDR3 region has 15 residues. Germline V lookup: CDR1 SEHNR, CDR2 FQNEAQ (reference sequence). Here the CDR3 reads CASSLGTLREETQYF. In DNA, the CDR3 is TGTGCCAGCAGCTTAGGGACGCTGCGGGAAGAGACCCAGTACTTC. The full variable domain, its missing parts supplied by reference TRBV7-9 and TRBJ2-5, is DTGVSQNPRHKITKRGQNVTFRCDPISEHNRLYWYRQTLGQGPEFLTYFQNEAQLEKSRLLSDRFSAERPKGSFSTLEIQRTEQGDSAMYLCASSLGTLREETQYFGPGTRLLVL.

The chain joins TRBV7-3 to TRBJ2-1; perhaps TRBD2 as D (5 bases). V lost 2 bases, J lost 0 bases, and 17 bases lay in between. This CDR3 comprises 18 residues. Germline V gives CDR1 SGHTA, CDR2 FQGTGA. CDR3 region: CASSLGLASSSSYNEQFF. Here the CDR3 DNA reads TGTGCCAGCAGCTTAGGTTTGGCTAGCAGTAGCTCCTACAATGAGCAGTTCTTC.

This clone turned up a few times. CDR3 bases: TGTGCCAGCAGCTGGTACGGGACAGGGGGGTCTGGGGCCAACGTCCTGACTTTC. Protein sequence: CASSWYGTGGSGANVLTF. The chain employs TRBV7-2 and TRBJ2-6, with 11 bases matching TRBD1. Per germline, CDR1 SGHTA and CDR2 FQGNSA. CDR3 length: 18 amino acids. V was pared by 4 bases and J by 1 base, with 6 bases of the junction left unmatched. Variable domain in full (rest from reference TRBV7-2 and TRBJ2-6): GAGVSQSPSNKVTEKGKDVELRCDPISGHTALYWYRQSLGQGLEFLIYFQGNSAPDKSGLPSDRFSAERTGGSVSTLTIQRTQQEDSAVYLCASSWYGTGGSGANVLTFGAGSRLTVL.

This sequence joins TRBV10-1 and TRBJ2-7, with TRBD1 as a possible D gene (5 bases). This CDR3 is built from 16 residues. Germline V gene lookup returns CDR1 WNHNN and CDR2 SYGVQD (reference sequence). The germline V and J ends were trimmed by 4 bases and 0 bases, with 16 bases remaining between them. CDR3 nucleotide sequence: TGCGCCAGCAGTGGGGGCCACCAAAAAAGCTCCTACGAGCAGTACTTC. This encodes CASSGGHQKSSYEQYF.

The rearrangement joins TRBV19 to TRBJ1-2; 8 bases align to TRBD1. CDR3 length: 14 amino acids. CDR1 is LNHDA, CDR2 SQIVND, per germline (reference sequence). The V and J ends lost 5 bases and 4 bases, in that order; junction bases with no gene match: 6. The CDR3 loop reads CASSLDRGGYGYTF. The CDR3 DNA is TGTGCCAGTAGTCTCGACAGGGGAGGCTATGGCTACACCTTC.

The chain employs TRBV18 and TRBJ1-2; tentatively, D is TRBD1 (5 bases). Looked up from germline, CDR1 is KGHSH and CDR2 is LQKENI. Trimming took 6 bases from V and 4 from J, leaving 15 bases between them. CDR3 size: 14 residues. Written as DNA, the CDR3 is TGTGCCAGCTCCCCCGCAAGGGGAACCTATGGCTACACCTTC. It yields the protein CASSPARGTYGYTF.

V gene TRBV4-1 combines with J gene TRBJ1-4; D is uncertain. The CDR3 loop spans 14 amino acids. CDR1 and CDR2 (germline): MGHRA, YSYEKL. Trimming removed 4 bases at V and 7 bases at J, with 13 bases between. Here the CDR3 reads CASSLGIIGEKLFF. The CDR3, as DNA: TGCGCCAGCAGCCTCGGGATAATCGGTGAAAAACTGTTTTTT.

This chain links TRBV19 with TRBJ2-1; TRBD2 is a possible D gene (5 bases). The V end lost 7 bases, the J end lost 6 bases, and 19 bases lay between the germline ends. CDR3 size: 15 residues. The germline CDR1 and CDR2 sequences are LNHDA and SQIVND (reference sequence). The CDR3 protein is CASTPLGSSGNEQFF. The CDR3 coding sequence is TGTGCCAGTACCCCCCTAGGGAGCTCGGGCAATGAGCAGTTCTTC.

This clone was detected only a few times. The V call is TRBV28, the J call TRBJ1-5; possibly TRBD1 for D (6 bases). The V gene's germline CDR1 is MDHEN and CDR2 SYDVKM. The CDR3 is 15 residues long. V was shortened by 4 bases and J by 0 bases, with 10 bases between the two germline ends. In DNA, the CDR3 is TGTGCCAGCAGTTCACACAGGGTTAGCAATCAGCCCCAGCATTTT. It translates to CASSSHRVSNQPQHF. Supplemented by reference TRBV28 and TRBJ1-5, the full variable domain reads DVKVTQSSRYLVKRTGEKVFLECVQDMDHENMFWYRQDPGLGLRLIYFSYDVKMKEKGDIPEGYSVSREKKERFSLILESASTNQTSMYLCASSSHRVSNQPQHFGDGTRLSIL.

V gene TRBV7-2 combines with J gene TRBJ1-5, with 10 bases fitting TRBD1. With 5 bases clipped from V and 2 bases from J, the junction kept 9 bases outside the gene matches. This CDR3 region has 17 residues. Germline V gene sequence: CDR1 SGHTA, CDR2 FQGNSA. In DNA, the CDR3 is TGTGCCAGCAGCCCCGGACAGGGGGGTCGGGGCAATCAGCCCCAGCATTTT. It encodes CASSPGQGGRGNQPQHF.

The rearrangement joins TRBV12-5 to TRBJ1-6; D perhaps matches TRBD1 (5 bases). V shed 7 bases and J shed 7 bases, with 14 bases lying between them. The V gene's germline CDR1 is LGHNT and CDR2 FRNRAP. This CDR3 has 14 amino acids. The DNA for the CDR3 is TGTGCTAGTGCACTGGGGGGGTGGAATTCACCCCTCCACTTT. Amino acid sequence: CASALGGWNSPLHF. Full variable domain (missing parts from reference TRBV12-5 and TRBJ1-6): DARVTQTPRHKVTEMGQEVTMRCQPILGHNTVFWYRQTMMQGLELLAYFRNRAPLDDSGMPKDRFSAEMPDATLATLKIQPSEPRDSAVYFCASALGGWNSPLHFGNGTRLTVT.

This clone was picked up one time. This sequence joins TRBV27 and TRBJ2-3; 11 bases match TRBD2. Germline V gene sequence: CDR1 MNHEY, CDR2 SMNVEV (reference sequence). The CDR3 spans 16 residues. V lost 6 bases to trimming and J lost 2 bases; unmatched junction nucleotides: 7. Here the CDR3 reads CASSPGLAGATDTQYF. DNA of the CDR3: TGTGCCAGCAGCCCCGGACTAGCGGGCGCCACAGATACGCAGTATTTT.

The rearrangement links TRBV4-1 to TRBJ1-4; D perhaps matches TRBD1 (5 bases). The CDR3 spans 14 residues. V dropped 4 bases and J dropped 8 bases, with 14 bases sitting between them. Germline values: CDR1 MGHRA, CDR2 YSYEKL. CDR3 DNA sequence: TGCGCCAGCAGCCGAGGGGACCGGGGGGAAAAACTGTTTTTT. It codes for CASSRGDRGEKLFF.

J is TRBJ2-1 and V is TRBV4-1; D is perhaps TRBD2 (5 bases). Germline V gives CDR1 MGHRA, CDR2 YSYEKL. The CDR3 totals 16 residues. Trimming stripped 1 base from V and 8 bases from J, with 18 bases between. The CDR3: CASSQGLADLTDEQFF. The CDR3, as DNA: TGCGCCAGCAGCCAAGGGCTAGCCGACCTAACGGATGAGCAGTTCTTC.